The text below deals with one T cell receptor beta chain. Its cognate antigen is unknown. Researchers report immunoSEQ v3.0 was run at survey level. Sequencing was performed with immunoSEQ multiplex PCR; in TCRdb, only in-frame clones are kept and a portion is missing. This table has around 28,000 clones, 75% to 90% appearing once. Trimming shortened V by 5 bases and J by 2 bases, and 17 bases separated the two germline ends. This CDR3 comprises 16 residues. Germline CDR1 is MNHEY and CDR2 is SMNVEV (reference sequence). This sample stems from a study of long-term antiretroviral therapy in people with HIV. General study results and limits: ART adherence, viral resistance and therapy changes were undocumented. ART preceded a rise in diversity that nonetheless stayed lower than in transplant donor controls.

The TCR originated in a man aged 35 to 55 with HIV. The chain combines TRBV27 with TRBJ2-3; perhaps TRBD1 as D (6 bases). The sequencing used unsorted PBMCs, collected 2.3 years after starting antiretroviral therapy. Here the CDR3 reads CASSQLRTVDTDTQYF. The CDR3 DNA reads TGTGCCAGCAGTCAACTCCGGACAGTCGACACAGATACGCAGTATTTT.